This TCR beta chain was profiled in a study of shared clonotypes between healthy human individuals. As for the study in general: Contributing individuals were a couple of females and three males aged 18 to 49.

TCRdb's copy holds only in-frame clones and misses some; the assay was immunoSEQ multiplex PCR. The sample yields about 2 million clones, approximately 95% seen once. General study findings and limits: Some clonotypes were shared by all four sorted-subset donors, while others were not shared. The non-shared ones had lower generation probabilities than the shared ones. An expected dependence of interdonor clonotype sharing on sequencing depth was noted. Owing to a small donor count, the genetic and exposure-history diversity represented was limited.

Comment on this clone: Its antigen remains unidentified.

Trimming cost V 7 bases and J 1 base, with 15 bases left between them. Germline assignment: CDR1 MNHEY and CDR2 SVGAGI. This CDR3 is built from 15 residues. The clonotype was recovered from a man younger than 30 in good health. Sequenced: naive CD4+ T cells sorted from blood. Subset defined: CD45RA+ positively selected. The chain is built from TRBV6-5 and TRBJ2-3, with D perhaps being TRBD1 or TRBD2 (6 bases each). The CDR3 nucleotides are TGTGCCAGCAACCGGGGGCGCCCCCGCACAGATACGCAGTATTTT. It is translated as CASNRGRPRTDTQYF.